One sample yielded the 16 T cell receptor beta chains listed below, sequenced in a study of T cell responses to AZD1222 COVID-19 vaccine. Clones were sequenced by immunoSEQ multiplex PCR, and TCRdb holds only the in-frame ones, with some missing. The sample records some 180,000 clones, roughly 87% being singletons. Specimen: peripheral blood, collected 28 days after the second AZD1222 dose. All receptors come from an adult who received the AZD1222 COVID-19 vaccine.

The genes are TRBV29-1 and TRBJ2-1; TRBD1 matches 7 bases. The CDR3 loop spans 13 amino acids. V was pared by 6 bases and J by 1 base, with 3 bases of the junction left unmatched. CDR1 is SQVTM and CDR2 is ANQGSEA in the germline V gene. This chain's CDR3 is CSVGQRSYNEQFF. The CDR3 nucleotides read TGCAGCGTGGGACAGAGGTCCTACAATGAGCAGTTCTTC.

The J gene is TRBJ1-5, the V gene TRBV30; 7 bases are shared with TRBD1. V shed 3 bases and J 7 bases; nucleotides not matched to a gene: 6. Germline V gives CDR1 GTSNPN, CDR2 SVGIG (reference sequence). CDR3 length: 13 residues. The CDR3 loop is CAWSRGGLQPQHF. The CDR3 nucleotides read TGTGCCTGGAGCAGGGGGGGGCTCCAGCCCCAGCATTTT.

The rearrangement uses TRBV12-3 or TRBV12-4 and TRBJ1-2; 7 bases map to TRBD1. The CDR3 loop spans 13 amino acids. V shed 6 bases, J shed 3 bases, and the junction held 4 bases outside the gene matches. The DNA of the CDR3 is TGTGCCAGCAGCCCTGACAGGGACTATGGCTACACCTTC. As protein: CASSPDRDYGYTF.

This chain uses TRBV29-1 with TRBJ1-1; D is unclear. The CDR3 loop spans 13 amino acids. CDR1 and CDR2 from the germline V gene are SQVTM and ANQGSEA. Between the trimmed V and J ends, which lost 3 bases and 4 bases, there was a span of 12 bases. The CDR3 loop is CSVDRGVGTEAFF. DNA for the CDR3: TGCAGCGTTGATCGGGGAGTGGGCACTGAAGCTTTCTTT. The complete variable domain, with remaining parts taken from reference TRBV29-1 and TRBJ1-1, reads SAVISQKPSRDICQRGTSLTIQCQVDSQVTMMFWYRQQPGQSLTLIATANQGSEATYESGFVIDKFPISRPNLTFSTLTVSNMSPEDSSIYLCSVDRGVGTEAFFGQGTRLTVV.

The chain uses TRBV7-9 and TRBJ2-7, with TRBD1 matching over 7 bases. Looked up from germline, CDR1 is SEHNR and CDR2 is FQNEAQ (reference sequence). The CDR3 runs 17 residues. Trimming cost V 3 bases and J 3 bases; bases outside gene matches: 14. This chain's CDR3 is CASSFPLPPGQHYEQYF. The CDR3 region has the DNA TGTGCCAGCAGCTTTCCTTTGCCACCGGGACAGCACTACGAGCAGTACTTC.

The chain combines TRBV2 with TRBJ1-1, with D possibly TRBD1 on 6 matching bases. CDR1 is SNHLY, CDR2 FYNNEI, per germline. CDR3 length: 14 amino acids. V lost 6 bases to trimming and J lost 8 bases, with 19 bases between them. The DNA for the CDR3 is TGTGCCAGCAGACCGACAGGCCAGCTTCGGGAAGCTTTCTTT. The encoded protein is CASRPTGQLREAFF.

This clone was recorded only once. The V gene is TRBV15, the J gene TRBJ1-2; 9 nucleotides agree with TRBD1. The J segment lost 8 bases and the V segment lost 0 bases, leaving 10 bases of the junction unmatched. This CDR3 region has 16 residues. CDR1 LNHNV and CDR2 YYDKDF come from the germline V gene (reference sequence). The CDR3 region is CATSREYTGGLQGYTF. The CDR3 DNA is TGTGCCACCAGCAGAGAATATACAGGGGGCTTGCAGGGCTACACCTTC.

This clone was observed once. The chain links TRBV3-1 (or the pseudogene TRBV3-2) to TRBJ1-1; D is perhaps TRBD1 (6 bases). CDR3 length equals 16 residues. Germline lookup yields CDR1 LGHDT and CDR2 YNNKEL (reference sequence). Trimming pared 1 base from V and 0 bases from J, leaving 12 bases between. The CDR3 nucleotides are TGTGCCAGCAGCCAAGGTTGGGGGGGGCTGAACACTGAAGCTTTCTTT. It yields the protein CASSQGWGGLNTEAFF.

The gene calls are TRBV7-2 and TRBJ2-2; no firm D call. Germline V gene lookup returns CDR1 SGHTA and CDR2 FQGNSA. The CDR3 sequence is 14 residues long. With 6 bases removed from V and 7 bases from J, the gap between germline ends came to 15 bases. CDR3 nucleotides: TGTGCCAGCAGTCCGCTCCGACGTAACGGGGAGCTGTTTTTT. Translating gives CASSPLRRNGELFF.

V is TRBV29-1 and J is TRBJ2-7; 7 bases agree with TRBD2. The V segment lost 1 base and the J segment 2 bases; nucleotides outside the gene matches: 5. Germline CDR1 SQVTM, CDR2 ANQGSEA. The CDR3 runs to 14 residues. CDR3: CSVEGPGGPYEQYF. The CDR3 DNA follows: TGCAGCGTTGAAGGGCCGGGGGGACCCTACGAGCAGTACTTC.

The rearrangement uses TRBV12-5 and TRBJ1-2; no reliable D call. The CDR3 extends over 14 amino acids. Looked up from germline, CDR1 is LGHNT and CDR2 is FRNRAP. The V end was cut by 5 bases, the J end by 4 bases, with 14 bases between. The CDR3 bases are TGTGCTAGTGGTCCCAAGGACGAAATCTATGGCTACACCTTC. Translated: CASGPKDEIYGYTF. The variable domain in full, with the rest retrieved from reference TRBV12-5 and TRBJ1-2, is DARVTQTPRHKVTEMGQEVTMRCQPILGHNTVFWYRQTMMQGLELLAYFRNRAPLDDSGMPKDRFSAEMPDATLATLKIQPSEPRDSAVYFCASGPKDEIYGYTFGSGTRLTVV.

The chain employs TRBV12-3 or TRBV12-4 and TRBJ2-2; D is ambiguous. The CDR3 contains 11 residues. Trimming shortened V by 3 bases and J by 6 bases, and 2 bases separated the two germline ends. Here the CDR3 reads CASSLPGELFF. Written as DNA, the CDR3 is TGTGCCAGCAGTTTGCCCGGGGAGCTGTTTTTT.

This sequence joins TRBV3-1 (or the pseudogene TRBV3-2) and TRBJ1-2; tentative D call: TRBD1 (5 bases). This CDR3 has 14 residues. With 4 bases removed from V and 6 bases from J, the gap between germline ends came to 15 bases. In germline, CDR1 is LGHDT, CDR2 YNNKEL (reference sequence). CDR3 loop: CASSPTGQGNGYTF. As DNA, the CDR3 is TGTGCCAGCAGCCCTACTGGGCAGGGAAATGGCTACACCTTC.

This chain joins TRBV7-2 and TRBJ2-3, with a weak D call TRBD2 (5 bases). The V end lost 3 bases, the J end lost 7 bases, and 17 bases lay between the germline ends. The CDR3 has 15 residues. The germline V gene encodes CDR1 SGHTA and CDR2 FQGNSA. CDR3 sequence (DNA): TGTGCCAGCAGCTTGGCGGGTGTCAGTCCCCATACGCAGTATTTT. Protein product: CASSLAGVSPHTQYF.

The chain couples TRBV7-8 to TRBJ1-1; possibly TRBD1 for D (5 bases). The CDR3 has 15 residues. CDR1 is SGHVS and CDR2 is FQNEAQ in the germline V gene. Trimming cost V 5 bases and J 4 bases, with 17 bases left between them. The CDR3 DNA reads as TGTGCCAGCAGCGCCGACTCTACCGGGGGCACTGAAGCTTTCTTT. Protein sequence: CASSADSTGGTEAFF.

This chain joins TRBV19 and TRBJ2-1; TRBD2 might be the D (6 bases). V shed 8 bases and J shed 7 bases, with 18 bases lying between them. Germline V gene data show CDR1 as LNHDA and CDR2 as SQIVND (reference sequence). The CDR3 has 14 residues. The CDR3 DNA sequence: TGTGCCAGTTCTGCAGGGCGGGATCGGAATGAGCAGTTCTTC. Amino acid sequence: CASSAGRDRNEQFF.